According to its frequency, the clone carrying this TCR beta chain is large. Its antigen remains unknown. This entry comes from a study of CD8 T cells in cerebrospinal fluid in Alzheimer's disease. Study in general: Two single-cell methods, plate-based nested PCR and droplet-based sequencing, assessed CSF clonal expansion. Study-level points and caveats: Expanded clones of at least 3% were commoner in Alzheimer's patients than healthy subjects. Finding EBV-specific TCRs in cerebrospinal fluid does not show EBV causes Alzheimer's disease.

The CDR3 sequence is 13 residues long. Germline values: CDR1 SGHTA, CDR2 FQGNSA. CSF cells underwent 10X single-cell V(D)J and 5' gene-expression profiling. TCRdb reanalyzed the 10x single-cell sequencing reads, giving one entry per CDR3 protein sequence and no DNA. This sample contains approximately 540 distinct CDR3 sequences. The chain recombines TRBV7-2 with TRBJ2-7; absent DNA, TCRdb's TRBD1 call cannot be checked. The receptor was derived from a human donor with Parkinson's disease. The sequencing input was cerebrospinal fluid. The CDR3 here is CASSSRQGAEQYF.